This T cell receptor beta chain was obtained from a study of OX40 agonist ivuxolimab in advanced cancers. Background on the study: People in dose escalation had one of these cancers: hepatocellular carcinoma, melanoma, renal cell or head and neck cancer.

The CDR3 has 11 amino acids. V gave up 4 bases and J gave up 2 bases, with 3 bases separating them. CDR1 and CDR2 from the germline V gene are MNHEY and SMNVEV (reference sequence). On this clone itself: The antigen remains unidentified.

Broader study findings: Part of the nonresponder group also had normalized T-cell clonal expansion that was low. Doses of 0.1 to 3.0 mg/kg were accompanied by clonal expansion of CD4+ and CD8+ blood T cells by week 6.

Only in-frame clones appear in the TCRdb table, and some are missing; sequencing was by immunoSEQ multiplex PCR. Of 77,000 or so clones listed, around 93% are singletons. The rearrangement links TRBV27 to TRBJ2-7; no clear D gene. The sequence was obtained from an adult with an advanced solid tumor such as melanoma, head and neck, liver or kidney cancer. The sequences come from CD4+ or CD8+ T cells sorted from blood, collected in a trial of the OX40 agonist ivuxolimab. CDR3 nucleotide sequence: TGTGCCAGCAGTTCCGCCTACGAGCAGTACTTC. Protein product: CASSSAYEQYF.